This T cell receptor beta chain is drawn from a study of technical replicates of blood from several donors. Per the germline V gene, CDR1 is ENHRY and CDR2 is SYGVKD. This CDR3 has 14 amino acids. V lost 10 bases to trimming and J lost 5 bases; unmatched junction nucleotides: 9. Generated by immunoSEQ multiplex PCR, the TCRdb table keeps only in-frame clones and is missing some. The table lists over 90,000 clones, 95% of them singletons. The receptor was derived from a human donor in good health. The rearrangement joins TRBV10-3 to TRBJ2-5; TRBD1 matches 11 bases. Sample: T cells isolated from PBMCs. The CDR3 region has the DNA TGTGCCACCCAATCCGGGACAGGGGGGGAGACCCAGTACTTC. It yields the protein CATQSGTGGETQYF.